Listed here is a single T cell receptor beta chain. This sample was included in a study of cytomegalovirus exposure and HLA in healthy donors. The junction had 7 bases not matched to a gene; V was cut back by 2 bases and J by 13 bases. The germline gives CDR1 SGHAT, CDR2 FQNNGV. This CDR3 has 13 residues. 60 Vbeta and 13 Jbeta primers were used in PCR. Sequenced by immunoSEQ multiplex PCR; TCRdb stores in-frame clones only, minus some. The sample totals tens of thousands of clones. The sequenced sample was PBMCs. The source of this sequence is a human donor in good health. The V gene is TRBV11-2, the J gene TRBJ2-4, with TRBD1 matching over 8 bases. CDR3 amino acids: CASSLSPQGAQYF. Written as DNA, the CDR3 is TGTGCCAGCAGCTTATCCCCGCAGGGGGCCCAGTACTTC.